A single sample is the source of the 3 T cell receptor beta chains below, sequenced in a study of OX40 agonist ivuxolimab in advanced cancers. Sequenced by immunoSEQ multiplex PCR; TCRdb stores in-frame clones only, minus some. The table records 50,000 or so clones, 85% of them present only once. The source was CD4+ or CD8+ T cells sorted from blood, collected in a trial of the OX40 agonist ivuxolimab. The receptors here all came from an adult with an advanced solid tumor such as melanoma, head and neck, liver or kidney cancer.

This rearrangement joins TRBV28 to TRBJ2-1; tentative D call: TRBD1 (5 bases). The V end lost 5 bases, the J end lost 4 bases, and 9 bases lay between the germline ends. Germline CDR1 MDHEN, CDR2 SYDVKM. The CDR3 is 13 residues long. The CDR3 here is CASSNRQYNEQFF. As DNA, the CDR3 is TGTGCCAGCAGTAACAGACAGTACAATGAGCAGTTCTTC. Complete variable domain (other parts from reference TRBV28 and TRBJ2-1): DVKVTQSSRYLVKRTGEKVFLECVQDMDHENMFWYRQDPGLGLRLIYFSYDVKMKEKGDIPEGYSVSREKKERFSLILESASTNQTSMYLCASSNRQYNEQFFGPGTRLTVL.

The chain couples TRBV28 to TRBJ2-5; 16 nucleotides line up with TRBD2. The DNA end lines up better with TRBJ2-7; the J call may be wrong. Germline assignment: CDR1 MDHEN and CDR2 SYDVKM. This CDR3 contains 19 residues. CDR3 nucleotides: TGTGCCAGCAGTTCCTCCCCGGGACTAGCGGGAGGGCCAGGCTACGAGCAGTACTTC. This encodes CASSSSPGLAGGPGYEQYF.

This clone occurred once. The chain uses TRBV7-8 and TRBJ1-1; 8 nucleotides align to TRBD1. CDR3 length: 13 amino acids. V was pared by 2 bases and J by 10 bases, with 6 bases of the junction left unmatched. In germline, CDR1 is SGHVS, CDR2 FQNEAQ. CDR3 sequence reads: CASSLTQGARAFF. The CDR3 DNA is TGTGCCAGCAGCTTAACCCAGGGGGCGCGAGCTTTCTTT.